The 29 T cell receptor beta chains reported below all come from one sample, sequenced in a study of cytomegalovirus exposure and HLA in healthy donors. Profiling relied on immunoSEQ multiplex PCR, and the TCRdb table lists in-frame clones only, not all of them. This table holds 190,000 or so clones, 80% to 85% found once. The sequenced sample was PBMCs. The receptors derive from a young woman in good health and CMV-seropositive.

The chain is built from TRBV9 and TRBJ2-2; D unresolved. The CDR3 is 16 residues long. Germline-derived CDR1 and CDR2 are SGDLS and YYNGEE. The V end lost 6 bases, the J end lost 2 bases, and 17 bases lay between the germline ends. The DNA of the CDR3 is TGTGCCAGCAAAAGTTTTGACTCTCCCAACACCGGGGAGCTGTTTTTT. It codes for CASKSFDSPNTGELFF.

The chain joins TRBV2 to TRBJ1-1; weak D call: TRBD1 (5 bases). The germline gives CDR1 SNHLY, CDR2 FYNNEI. This CDR3 spans 13 amino acids. The V end was cut by 11 bases, the J end by 5 bases, with 18 bases between. The CDR3 loop reads CAGQRVGGTEAFF. Written as DNA, the CDR3 is TGTGCCGGCCAGCGGGTCGGGGGGACTGAAGCTTTCTTT.

The chain employs TRBV4-1 and TRBJ2-7; 7 bases line up with TRBD1. Germline V gene sequence: CDR1 MGHRA, CDR2 YSYEKL. CDR3 length: 16 residues. Trimming at V came to 5 bases and at J to 3 bases, leaving 13 bases not matched to a gene. DNA of the CDR3: TGCGCCAGCAGCTCTCTAGGGACAGATTCCTTCTACGAGCAGTACTTC. Translating it yields CASSSLGTDSFYEQYF.

The rearrangement joins TRBV5-1 to TRBJ1-1; 9 positions agree with TRBD1. The CDR3 has 15 amino acids. Germline V lookup: CDR1 SGHRS, CDR2 YFSETQ. V dropped 4 bases and J dropped 5; count of bases not matched to a gene: 9. CDR3 sequence: CASSGEGQGWTEAFF. The CDR3 DNA follows: TGCGCCAGCAGCGGTGAGGGACAGGGATGGACTGAAGCTTTCTTT.

The chain combines TRBV19 with TRBJ2-3, with D possibly being TRBD2 (6 bases). The germline gives CDR1 LNHDA, CDR2 SQIVND (reference sequence). V gave up 6 bases and J gave up 0 bases, with 19 bases separating them. The CDR3 has 17 residues. The CDR3 bases are TGTGCCAGTAGCCGGTTCGTTAGCGGAGCCAGCACAGATACGCAGTATTTT. It specifies CASSRFVSGASTDTQYF. The full variable domain, in which reference TRBV19 and TRBJ2-3 provide the parts outside the CDR3, is DGGITQSPKYLFRKEGQNVTLSCEQNLNHDAMYWYRQDPGQGLRLIYYSQIVNDFQKGDIAEGYSVSREKKESFPLTVTSAQKNPTAFYLCASSRFVSGASTDTQYFGPGTRLTVL.

The chain combines TRBV2 with TRBJ2-7, with TRBD1 matching 9 bases. CDR3 size: 15 residues. V lost 5 bases to trimming and J lost 2 bases; unmatched junction nucleotides: 7. Per the germline V gene, CDR1 is SNHLY and CDR2 is FYNNEI. CDR3 sequence reads: CASSSRTGAPYEQYF. CDR3 in DNA: TGTGCCAGCAGTAGCCGGACAGGGGCCCCCTACGAGCAGTACTTC.

V usage is TRBV27 and J usage is TRBJ1-4; weak D call: TRBD1 (6 bases). Looked up from germline, CDR1 is MNHEY and CDR2 is SMNVEV (reference sequence). The V end was cut by 5 bases, the J end by 8 bases, with 15 bases between. This CDR3 is 14 amino acids long. The CDR3 loop reads CASSQQGYGEKLFF. CDR3 DNA sequence: TGTGCCAGCAGTCAACAGGGCTATGGCGAAAAACTGTTTTTT.

V usage is TRBV5-4 and J usage is TRBJ1-1; TRBD1 matches 7 bases. The CDR3 is made up of 12 amino acids. Germline V gives CDR1 SGHNT, CDR2 YYREEE (reference sequence). J lost 10 bases, V lost 4 bases, and 7 bases had no gene match. CDR3 DNA sequence: TGTGCCAGCAGCGTTACAGGGGTGTCAGCTTTCTTT. Translation: CASSVTGVSAFF.

The chain carries TRBV6-6 and TRBJ2-7; 9 bases are a match to TRBD1. This CDR3 spans 16 amino acids. The V gene's germline CDR1 is MNHNY and CDR2 SVGAGI (reference sequence). Trimming removed 4 bases from V and 2 bases from J; junction bases left unmatched: 9. CDR3 sequence (DNA): TGTGCCAGCAGTTCCGTACAGGGGGCGATCCCCTACGAGCAGTACTTC. Protein sequence: CASSSVQGAIPYEQYF.

V is TRBV19 and J is TRBJ2-4; TRBD1 is a possible D gene (6 bases). V dropped 10 bases and J dropped 7 bases, with 14 bases sitting between them. Per germline, CDR1 LNHDA and CDR2 SQIVND (reference sequence). The CDR3 runs 12 residues. The CDR3 DNA is TGTGCCACCCGACAGGCTCCCAACATTCAGTACTTC. Protein: CATRQAPNIQYF.

V usage is TRBV5-6 and J usage is TRBJ1-2, with D perhaps matching TRBD1 (6 bases). This CDR3 is built from 16 residues. The germline CDR1 and CDR2 sequences are SGHDT and YYEEEE. V gave up 1 base and J gave up 1 base, with 14 bases separating them. This chain's CDR3 is CASSLSGRGVNYGYTF. CDR3 sequence (DNA): TGTGCCAGCAGCTTGTCCGGCAGGGGTGTTAACTATGGCTACACCTTC.

The chain links TRBV7-3 to TRBJ2-2, with D maybe TRBD1 (6 bases). Trimming removed 2 bases at V and 8 bases at J, with 6 bases between. Germline CDR1 and CDR2: SGHTA and FQGTGA. The CDR3 extends over 12 amino acids. The CDR3 nucleotides read TGTGCCAGCAGCTTAGGACAGGGGGAGCTGTTTTTT. This codes for CASSLGQGELFF.

To note about this clone: A read error may account for a junction end that differs from germline. The V gene is TRBV11-3, the J gene TRBJ2-1, with 11 bases identical to TRBD2. The CDR3 covers 14 residues. CDR1 is SGHNT, CDR2 YENEEA, per germline. In DNA form, the CDR3 reads TGTGCCAGCAGTTTAGCGGGGGGGAGGAATGAGCAGTTCTTC. Its translation: CASSLAGGRNEQFF. Full variable domain (rest looked up from reference TRBV11-3 and TRBJ2-1): EAGVVQSPRYKIIEKKQPVAFWCNPISGHNTLYWYLQNLGQGPELLIRYENEEAVDDSQLPKDRFSAERLKGVDSTLKIQPAELGDSAVYLCASSLAGGRNEQFFGPGTRLTVL.

This clone appeared a few times. This rearrangement joins TRBV4-1 to TRBJ2-7; D remains ambiguous. The CDR3 has 13 amino acids. Deletions cut 5 bases from V and 3 bases from J, with 11 bases between. CDR1 and CDR2 (germline): MGHRA, YSYEKL. The CDR3 is CASSYTDNYEQYF. The CDR3 DNA reads TGCGCCAGCAGCTACACAGATAACTACGAGCAGTACTTC.

CDR3 nucleotide sequence: TGTGCCAGCAGTTACCCACCCTGGGGGGGCCGGGATACGCAGTATTTT. This translates into CASSYPPWGGRDTQYF. The rearrangement uses TRBV6-6 and TRBJ2-3; D perhaps matches TRBD2 (7 bases). This CDR3 is built from 16 residues. The V end was cut by 2 bases, the J end by 6 bases, with 18 bases between. Germline V gives CDR1 MNHNY, CDR2 SVGAGI (reference sequence).

J is TRBJ2-7 and V is TRBV6-6; maybe TRBD2 (5 bases). V lost 8 bases, J lost 5 bases, and 10 bases lay in between. Per the germline V gene, CDR1 is MNHNY and CDR2 is SVGAGI (reference sequence). The CDR3 is 11 residues long. For the CDR3, the DNA is TGTGCCAGCCGCTTCGGGGACGAGCAGTACTTC. Translating it yields CASRFGDEQYF.

V and J are TRBV5-1 and TRBJ1-6, with a weak D call TRBD1 (5 bases). The CDR3 totals 14 residues. CDR1 and CDR2 from the germline V gene are SGHRS and YFSETQ. V dropped 1 base and J dropped 8 bases, with 10 bases sitting between them. The CDR3 loop is CASSLYQGDSPLHF. The CDR3 DNA is TGCGCCAGCAGCTTGTATCAGGGCGATTCACCCCTCCACTTT.

J is TRBJ1-5 and V is TRBV5-4; TRBD1 is a possible D gene (5 bases). The germline V gene encodes CDR1 SGHNT and CDR2 YYREEE (reference sequence). V shed 0 bases and J shed 9 bases, with 22 bases lying between them. The CDR3 is 17 amino acids. The CDR3 sequence is CASSLGGEGGTTMPQHF. The CDR3 DNA reads as TGTGCCAGCAGCTTGGGAGGTGAGGGAGGGACGACGATGCCCCAGCATTTT.

The chain is built from TRBV15 and TRBJ2-7; no firm D call. Germline V gene lookup returns CDR1 LNHNV and CDR2 YYDKDF (reference sequence). There are 15 residues in the CDR3. V lost 0 bases, J lost 2 bases, and 11 bases lay in between. DNA for the CDR3: TGTGCCACCAGCAGAGAGTATGGGCAGCCCTACGAGCAGTACTTC. As protein: CATSREYGQPYEQYF.

This clone was seen a single time. The chain combines TRBV9 with TRBJ2-7; TRBD1 matches 9 bases. Germline loops: CDR1 SGDLS, CDR2 YYNGEE. V lost 3 bases, J lost 5 bases, and 9 bases stayed unmatched. The CDR3 length is 15 residues. As DNA, the CDR3 is TGTGCCAGCAGCGCAGCCGGGACAGGGAAACACGAGCAGTACTTC. Its translation: CASSAAGTGKHEQYF.

The chain couples TRBV6-5 to TRBJ1-3; the match to TRBD1 covers 8 bases. There are 14 residues in the CDR3. V lost 6 bases and J lost 4; bases outside the gene matches: 5. Germline V gives CDR1 MNHEY, CDR2 SVGAGI. CDR3 region: CASRETGAGNTIYF. CDR3 coding DNA: TGTGCCAGCAGGGAGACAGGGGCAGGAAACACCATATATTTT.

The chain uses TRBV6-5 and TRBJ2-1, with TRBD1 matching over 9 bases. V gave up 6 bases and J gave up 6 bases; unmatched junction bases: 9. The CDR3 has 15 amino acids. CDR1 is MNHEY and CDR2 is SVGAGI in the germline V gene. CDR3 loop: CASSLGQGIGNEQFF. The DNA of the CDR3 is TGTGCCAGCAGCCTCGGACAGGGGATAGGCAATGAGCAGTTCTTC.

The chain couples TRBV7-9 to TRBJ1-3; TRBD1 might be the D (5 bases). This CDR3 spans 15 amino acids. Germline lookup yields CDR1 SEHNR and CDR2 FQNEAQ (reference sequence). V was cut by 5 bases and J by 2 bases, with 13 bases left in between. CDR3 in amino acids: CASSPQAGAGNTIYF. In DNA, the CDR3 is TGTGCCAGCAGCCCACAAGCGGGGGCTGGAAACACCATATATTTT.

The chain is built from TRBV5-1 and TRBJ1-4; D perhaps matches TRBD1 (5 bases). The ends were cut back, 1 base at V and 3 bases at J, with 16 bases in the middle. Germline assignment: CDR1 SGHRS and CDR2 YFSETQ. The CDR3 runs to 17 residues. Here the CDR3 reads CASSLQPGRGANEKLFF. The DNA for the CDR3 is TGCGCCAGCAGCTTGCAACCGGGGAGGGGTGCTAATGAAAAACTGTTTTTT. The full variable domain, completed using reference TRBV5-1 and TRBJ1-4, is KAGVTQTPRYLIKTRGQQVTLSCSPISGHRSVSWYQQTPGQGLQFLFEYFSETQRNKGNFPGRFSGRQFSNSRSEMNVSTLELGDSALYLCASSLQPGRGANEKLFFGSGTQLSVL.

This chain links TRBV5-1 with TRBJ2-2; TRBD2 is a possible D gene (6 bases). Germline assignment: CDR1 SGHRS and CDR2 YFSETQ. The ends were cut back, 4 bases at V and 5 bases at J, with 18 bases in the middle. This CDR3 is 16 amino acids long. DNA for the CDR3: TGCGCCAGCAGCCCTGGGGAGGTTTTCCCAACCGGGGAGCTGTTTTTT. Translated, it gives CASSPGEVFPTGELFF.

This clone was observed a single time. The chain joins TRBV5-4 to TRBJ1-2, with TRBD1 matching 7 bases. CDR3 size: 14 residues. The J segment lost 2 bases and the V segment lost 7 bases, leaving 8 bases of the junction unmatched. Germline V gives CDR1 SGHNT, CDR2 YYREEE (reference sequence). CDR3 sequence: CASFRQGENYGYTF. CDR3 bases: TGTGCCAGCTTCCGACAGGGAGAGAACTATGGCTACACCTTC.

CDR3 sequence (DNA): TGTGCCAGCAGCCAAAGGACATCCTACGAGCAGTACTTC. Amino acid sequence: CASSQRTSYEQYF. The chain links TRBV5-8 to TRBJ2-7, with D possibly TRBD1 on 5 matching bases. Trimming took off 4 bases at V and 1 base at J, with 9 bases between the two ends. Germline V gene sequence: CDR1 SGHTS, CDR2 YDEGEE. This CDR3 spans 13 amino acids.

V gene TRBV7-8 combines with J gene TRBJ2-7, with unresolved D. Looked up from germline, CDR1 is SGHVS and CDR2 is FQNEAQ. Trimming left V 5 bases short and J 0 bases short, with 5 bases between. CDR3 size: 12 residues. The DNA of the CDR3 is TGTGCCAGCAGCCCCCACTCCTACGAGCAGTACTTC. Its translation: CASSPHSYEQYF.

The rearrangement links TRBV12-5 to TRBJ2-1, with TRBD2 identical over 11 bases. Germline CDR1 and CDR2: LGHNT and FRNRAP. CDR3 length equals 17 residues. Trimming took 1 base from V and 4 from J; bases not matched to a gene: 6. CDR3 region: CASGLAPRLAGYNEQFF. In DNA, the CDR3 is TGTGCTAGTGGTTTGGCCCCACGACTAGCGGGATACAATGAGCAGTTCTTC.